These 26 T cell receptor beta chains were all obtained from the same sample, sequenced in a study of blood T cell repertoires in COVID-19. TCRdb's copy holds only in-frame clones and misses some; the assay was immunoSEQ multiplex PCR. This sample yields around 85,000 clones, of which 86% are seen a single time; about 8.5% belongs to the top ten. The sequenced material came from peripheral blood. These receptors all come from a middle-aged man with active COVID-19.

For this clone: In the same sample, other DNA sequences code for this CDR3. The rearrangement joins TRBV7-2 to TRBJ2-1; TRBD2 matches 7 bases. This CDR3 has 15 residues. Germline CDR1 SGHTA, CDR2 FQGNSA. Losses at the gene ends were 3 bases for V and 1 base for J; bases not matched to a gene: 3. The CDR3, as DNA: TGTGCCAGCAGCTTGGGGGGAGGGTCCTACAATGAGCAGTTCTTC. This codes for CASSLGGGSYNEQFF.

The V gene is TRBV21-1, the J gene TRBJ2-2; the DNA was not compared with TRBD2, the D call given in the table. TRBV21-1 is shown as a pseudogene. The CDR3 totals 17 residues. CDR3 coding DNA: TGTGCCAGCAGCAACGCCCAGGGAGGGATCTCATCCGGGGAGCTGTTTTTT. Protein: CASSNAQGGISSGELFF.

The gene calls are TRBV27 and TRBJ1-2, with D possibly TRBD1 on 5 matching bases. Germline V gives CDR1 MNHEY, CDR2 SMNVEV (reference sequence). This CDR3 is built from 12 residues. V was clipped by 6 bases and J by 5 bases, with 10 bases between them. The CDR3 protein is CASRTVTYGYTF. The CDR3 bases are TGTGCCAGCAGGACAGTTACTTATGGCTACACCTTC.

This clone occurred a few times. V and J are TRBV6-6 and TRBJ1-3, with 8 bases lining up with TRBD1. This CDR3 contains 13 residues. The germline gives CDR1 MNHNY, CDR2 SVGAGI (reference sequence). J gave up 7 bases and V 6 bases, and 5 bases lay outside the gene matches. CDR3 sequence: CASSNRGSNTIYF. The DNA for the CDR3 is TGTGCCAGCAGCAACAGGGGGTCGAACACCATATATTTT.

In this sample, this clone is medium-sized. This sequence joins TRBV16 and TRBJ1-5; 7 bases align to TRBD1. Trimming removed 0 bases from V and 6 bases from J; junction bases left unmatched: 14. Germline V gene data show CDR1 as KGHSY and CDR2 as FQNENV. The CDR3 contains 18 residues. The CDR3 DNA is TGTGCCAGCAGCCAATCGGAAGGAGACAGGGCTGGAAGTCAGCCCCAGCATTTT. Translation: CASSQSEGDRAGSQPQHF.

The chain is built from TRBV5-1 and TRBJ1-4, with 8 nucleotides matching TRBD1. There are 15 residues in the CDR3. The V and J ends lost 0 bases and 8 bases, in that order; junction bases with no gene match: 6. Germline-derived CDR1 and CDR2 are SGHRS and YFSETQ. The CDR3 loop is CASSLASTGEEKLFF. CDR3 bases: TGCGCCAGCAGCTTGGCCTCGACAGGGGAAGAAAAACTGTTTTTT.

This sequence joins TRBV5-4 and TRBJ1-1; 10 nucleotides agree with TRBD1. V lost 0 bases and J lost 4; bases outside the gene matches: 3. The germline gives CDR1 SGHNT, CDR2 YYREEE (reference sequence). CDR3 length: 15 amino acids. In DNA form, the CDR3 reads TGTGCCAGCAGCTTGGATGGGGACAGGGGCACTGAAGCTTTCTTT. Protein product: CASSLDGDRGTEAFF.

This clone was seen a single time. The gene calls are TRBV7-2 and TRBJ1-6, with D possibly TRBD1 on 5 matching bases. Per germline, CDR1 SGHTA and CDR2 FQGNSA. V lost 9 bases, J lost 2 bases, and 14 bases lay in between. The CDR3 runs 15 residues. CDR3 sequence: CASSAQGTYNSPLHF. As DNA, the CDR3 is TGTGCCAGTTCGGCTCAGGGAACCTATAATTCACCCCTCCACTTT.

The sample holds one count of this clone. CDR3 sequence: CASSLGGARNYGYTF. The CDR3 DNA reads TGTGCCAGCAGTCTAGGGGGGGCGCGGAACTATGGCTACACCTTC. The V gene is TRBV27, the J gene TRBJ1-2; perhaps TRBD1 as D (6 bases). CDR1 MNHEY and CDR2 SMNVEV come from the germline V gene (reference sequence). V lost 5 bases and J 2 bases, leaving 15 bases between the germline ends. The CDR3 covers 15 residues.

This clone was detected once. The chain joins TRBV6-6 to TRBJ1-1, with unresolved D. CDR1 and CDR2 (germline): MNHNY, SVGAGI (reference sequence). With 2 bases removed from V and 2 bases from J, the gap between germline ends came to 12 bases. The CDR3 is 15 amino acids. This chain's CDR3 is CASSYPYQANTEAFF. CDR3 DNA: TGTGCCAGCAGTTACCCCTATCAAGCCAACACTGAAGCTTTCTTT.

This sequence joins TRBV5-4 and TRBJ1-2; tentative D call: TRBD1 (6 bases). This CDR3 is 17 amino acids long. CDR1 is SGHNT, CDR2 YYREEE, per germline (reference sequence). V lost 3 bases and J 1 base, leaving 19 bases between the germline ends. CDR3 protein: CASSSNWGRGGNYGYTF. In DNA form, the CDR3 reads TGTGCCAGCAGCTCCAATTGGGGCAGGGGTGGTAACTATGGCTACACCTTC.

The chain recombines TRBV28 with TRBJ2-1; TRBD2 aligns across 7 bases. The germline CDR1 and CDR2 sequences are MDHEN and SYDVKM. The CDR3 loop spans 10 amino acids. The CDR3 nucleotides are TGTGTGAGCGGGAACAATGAGCAGTTCTTC. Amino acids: CVSGNNEQFF.

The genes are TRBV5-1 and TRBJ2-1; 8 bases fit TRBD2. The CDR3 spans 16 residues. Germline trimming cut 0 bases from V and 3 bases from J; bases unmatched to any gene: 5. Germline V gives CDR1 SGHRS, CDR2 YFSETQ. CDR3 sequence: CASSLGTSYNYNEQFF. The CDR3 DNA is TGCGCCAGCAGCTTGGGGACTAGCTACAACTACAATGAGCAGTTCTTC.

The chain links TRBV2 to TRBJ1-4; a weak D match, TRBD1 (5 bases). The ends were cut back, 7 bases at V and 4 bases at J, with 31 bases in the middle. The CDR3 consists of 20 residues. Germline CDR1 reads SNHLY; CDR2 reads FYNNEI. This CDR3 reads CASNSPSSGFLPRGNEKLFF. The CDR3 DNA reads TGTGCCAGCAACAGCCCCTCTTCGGGCTTTCTACCTAGGGGTAATGAAAAACTGTTTTTT.

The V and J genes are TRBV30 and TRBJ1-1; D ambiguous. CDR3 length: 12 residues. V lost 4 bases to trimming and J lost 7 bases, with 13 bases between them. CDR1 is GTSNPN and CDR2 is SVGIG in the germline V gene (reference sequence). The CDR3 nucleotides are TGTGCCTGGACCCGGGGAGAAGTTGAAGCTTTCTTT. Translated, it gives CAWTRGEVEAFF. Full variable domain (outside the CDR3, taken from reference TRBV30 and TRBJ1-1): SQTIHQWPATLVQPVGSPLSLECTVEGTSNPNLYWYRQAAGRGLQLLFYSVGIGQISSEVPQNLSASRPQDRQFILSSKKLLLSDSGFYLCAWTRGEVEAFFGQGTRLTVV.

CDR3 loop: CASSLDLFTDTQYF. The CDR3, as DNA: TGCGCCAGCAGCTTGGATCTTTTCACAGATACGCAGTATTTT. V gene TRBV5-1 combines with J gene TRBJ2-3; D is unclear. This CDR3 is 14 amino acids long. The V gene's germline CDR1 is SGHRS and CDR2 YFSETQ. The V end was cut by 0 bases, the J end by 2 bases, with 7 bases between.

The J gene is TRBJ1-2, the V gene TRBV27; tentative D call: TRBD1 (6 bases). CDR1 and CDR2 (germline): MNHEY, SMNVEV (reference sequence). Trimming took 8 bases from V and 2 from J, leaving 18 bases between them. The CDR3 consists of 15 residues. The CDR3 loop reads CASGRTWTDNYGYTF. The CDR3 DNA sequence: TGTGCCAGCGGGCGGACTTGGACAGACAACTATGGCTACACCTTC.

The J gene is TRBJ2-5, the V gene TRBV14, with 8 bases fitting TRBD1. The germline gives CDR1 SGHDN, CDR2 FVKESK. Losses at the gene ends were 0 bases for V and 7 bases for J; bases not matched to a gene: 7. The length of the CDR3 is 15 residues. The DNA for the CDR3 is TGTGCCAGCAGCCAAGACAGGGGGCTGAAGTCGACCCAGTACTTC. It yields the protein CASSQDRGLKSTQYF.

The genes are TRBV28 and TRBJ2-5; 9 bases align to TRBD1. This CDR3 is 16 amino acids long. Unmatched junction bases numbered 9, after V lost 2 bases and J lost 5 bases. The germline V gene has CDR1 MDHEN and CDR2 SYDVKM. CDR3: CASSLASGTGRETQYF. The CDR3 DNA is TGTGCCAGCAGTTTAGCCTCCGGGACAGGGAGGGAGACCCAGTACTTC.

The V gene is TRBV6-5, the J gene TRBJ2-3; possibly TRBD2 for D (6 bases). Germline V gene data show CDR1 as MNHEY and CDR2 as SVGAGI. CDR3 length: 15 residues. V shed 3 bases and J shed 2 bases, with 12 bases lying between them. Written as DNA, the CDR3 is TGTGCCAGCAGTTATGGGCTAGCGCCCACAGATACGCAGTATTTT. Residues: CASSYGLAPTDTQYF.

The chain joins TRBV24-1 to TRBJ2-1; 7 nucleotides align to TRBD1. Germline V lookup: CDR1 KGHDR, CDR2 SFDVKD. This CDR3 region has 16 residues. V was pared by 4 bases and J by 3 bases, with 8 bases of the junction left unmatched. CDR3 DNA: TGTGCCACCAGTGACTCGGGACAGCGACTCTACAATGAGCAGTTCTTC. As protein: CATSDSGQRLYNEQFF.

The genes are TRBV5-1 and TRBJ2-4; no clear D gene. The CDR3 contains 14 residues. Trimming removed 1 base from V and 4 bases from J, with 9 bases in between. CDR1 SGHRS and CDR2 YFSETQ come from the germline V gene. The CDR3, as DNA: TGCGCCAGCAGCTTGTCCCTGTCGAAAAACATTCAGTACTTC. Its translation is CASSLSLSKNIQYF.

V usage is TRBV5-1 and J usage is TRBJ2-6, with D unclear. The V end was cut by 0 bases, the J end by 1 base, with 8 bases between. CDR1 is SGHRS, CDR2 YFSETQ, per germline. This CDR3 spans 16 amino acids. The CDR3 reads CASSLVVASGANVLTF. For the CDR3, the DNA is TGCGCCAGCAGCTTGGTTGTAGCATCTGGGGCCAACGTCCTGACTTTC.

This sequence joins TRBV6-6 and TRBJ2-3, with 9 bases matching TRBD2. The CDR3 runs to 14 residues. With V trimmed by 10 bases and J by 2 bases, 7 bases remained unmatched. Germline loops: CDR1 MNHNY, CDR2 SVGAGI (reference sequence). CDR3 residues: CATVLAGATDTQYF. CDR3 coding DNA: TGTGCCACCGTTTTAGCGGGAGCCACAGATACGCAGTATTTT.

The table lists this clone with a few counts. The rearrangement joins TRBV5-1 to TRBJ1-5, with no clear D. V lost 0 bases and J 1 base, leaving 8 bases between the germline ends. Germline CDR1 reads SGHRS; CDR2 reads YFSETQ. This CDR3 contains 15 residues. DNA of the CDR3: TGCGCCAGCAGCTTGGCCGCGGGGAGCAATCAGCCCCAGCATTTT. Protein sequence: CASSLAAGSNQPQHF.

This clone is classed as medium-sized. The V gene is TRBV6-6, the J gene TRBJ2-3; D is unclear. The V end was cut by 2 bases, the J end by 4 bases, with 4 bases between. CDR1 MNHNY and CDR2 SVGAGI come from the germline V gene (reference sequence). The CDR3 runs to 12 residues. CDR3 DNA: TGTGCCAGCAGTTACACGGCAGATACGCAGTATTTT. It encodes CASSYTADTQYF.